These T cell receptor beta chains were read from a single sample in a study of OX40 agonist ivuxolimab in advanced cancers. The data were produced by immunoSEQ multiplex PCR, yet TCRdb's version contains in-frame clones alone and is incomplete. The top ten hold roughly 2% of the sample, which has some 70,000 clones, approximately 89% seen once. The sequencing used CD4+ or CD8+ T cells sorted from blood, collected in a trial of the OX40 agonist ivuxolimab. These receptors were collected from an adult with an advanced solid tumor such as melanoma, head and neck, liver or kidney cancer. Each CDR3 is given with its conserved first and last residue. A D gene is named only where the DNA matches it firmly. The size of a clone is reported for some rows only, either as once, few or many, or as a class for expanded clones.

abundance	v_gene	d_gene	j_gene	CDR3nt	CDR3aa
.	TRBV9	TRBD1	TRBJ1-2	TGTGCCAGCAGTGTTCAAGACGCAGGGGGCCATGGCTACACCTTC	CASSVQDAGGHGYTF
.	TRBV20-1	.	TRBJ2-1	TGCAGTGCTAGTTTGCATGAGCAGTTCTTC	CSASLHEQFF
.	TRBV10-3	.	TRBJ1-4	TGTGCCATCAGTGGAGGGGGTCAAGAAAAACTGTTTTTT	CAISGGGQEKLFF
.	TRBV6-1	.	TRBJ1-4	TGTGCCAGCGGAGGGGAGAGACGGAATGAAAAACTGTTTTTT	CASGGERRNEKLFF
.	TRBV28	.	TRBJ2-1	TGTGCCAGCAGTTTGACAGGCCTCGGCAACAATGAGCAGTTCTTC	CASSLTGLGNNEQFF
.	TRBV19	TRBD2	TRBJ2-3	TGTGCCAGTAGTCCGCGGACTAGCGTCAGCACAGATACGCAGTATTTT	CASSPRTSVSTDTQYF
.	TRBV7-9	TRBD1	TRBJ1-1	TGTGCCAGCAGCTTAAGGGGGCTGGCTGAAGCTTTCTTT	CASSLRGLAEAFF
.	TRBV5-4	.	TRBJ1-6	TGTGCCAGCCAGAAGGGAGGTCCGGATAATTCACCCCTCCACTTT	CASQKGGPDNSPLHF
.	TRBV7-3	.	TRBJ2-1	TGTGCCAGCAGCCCCTGGAGTAGTGGTGAGCAGTTCTTC	CASSPWSSGEQFF
.	TRBV10-3	.	TRBJ2-1	TGTGCCATCAGCCAGACTACCTCTTCGGAGCAGTTCTTC	CAISQTTSSEQFF
once	TRBV7-2	TRBD1	TRBJ2-5	TGTGCCAGCAGCTTGCAGGGGGCAGGACAAGAGACCCAGTACTTC	CASSLQGAGQETQYF
.	TRBV7-9	.	TRBJ2-3	TGTGCCAGCAGCTTAGATAGCGGACACACAGATACGCAGTATTTT	CASSLDSGHTDTQYF
.	TRBV2	TRBD2	TRBJ2-3	TGTGCCAGCAGTGTGGCCCCAGCGGGGGGGCCGGATACGCAGTATTTT	CASSVAPAGGPDTQYF
.	TRBV7-9	.	TRBJ1-1	TGTGCCAGCAGCTTAGGCCGCCCAGGGTGGAGCACTGAAGCTTTCTTT	CASSLGRPGWSTEAFF
.	TRBV4-1	TRBD1	TRBJ1-2	TGCGCCAGCAGCCTAACCGGGACAGGGCTGGGTGGCTACACCTTC	CASSLTGTGLGGYTF
.	TRBV19	.	TRBJ2-3	TGTGCCAGTACGGTGGGACCCACAGATACGCAGTATTTT	CASTVGPTDTQYF
once	TRBV28	.	TRBJ2-7	TGTGCCAGCAGTTTGAGCACCCTTCAGGGGCGCTACGAGCAGTACTTC	CASSLSTLQGRYEQYF
.	TRBV2	.	TRBJ2-2	TGTGCCAGCAGTGCATCGAACACCGGGGAGCTGTTTTTT	CASSASNTGELFF
.	TRBV27	.	TRBJ1-5	TGTGCCAGCAGTAACGGGATTTGGAATCAGCCCCAGCATTTT	CASSNGIWNQPQHF
once	TRBV2	.	TRBJ2-1	TGTGCCAGCAGGGCGAACTACAATGAGCAGTTCTTC	CASRANYNEQFF
.	TRBV4-2	TRBD2	TRBJ2-4	TGTGCCAGCAGCCAAGAACTTAGAGCGGGACTAGCCAAAAACATTCAGTACTTC	CASSQELRAGLAKNIQYF
.	TRBV9	.	TRBJ1-2	TGTGCCAGCAGCTCAAATGCCCCTTATGGCTACACCTTC	CASSSNAPYGYTF
.	TRBV7-8	.	TRBJ1-5	TGTGCCAGCAGCCTAAGAGAATTCAAAGGGGGGAGCAATCAGCCCCAGCATTTT	CASSLREFKGGSNQPQHF
.	TRBV5-4	TRBD2	TRBJ2-1	TGTGCCAGCAGCTCGGGGTGGGCGGGAGGATACAATGAGCAGTTCTTC	CASSSGWAGGYNEQFF
.	TRBV6-5	.	TRBJ2-2	TGTGCCAGCAGTTACCCCGGCACCGGGGAGCTGTTTTTT	CASSYPGTGELFF
.	TRBV11-2	.	TRBJ2-7	TGTGCCAGCAGCCCGGATATAACCTACGAGCAGTACTTC	CASSPDITYEQYF
once	TRBV29-1	TRBD2	TRBJ2-5	TGCAGCGTTTCCAACATAGCGGGTCAAGAGACCCAGTACTTC	CSVSNIAGQETQYF
once	TRBV29-1	TRBD1	TRBJ1-1	TGCAGCACGGGACAGGGAGGAATGAACACTGAAGCTTTCTTT	CSTGQGGMNTEAFF
.	TRBV7-3	.	TRBJ2-5	TGTGCCAGCAGCACTCGCCCCGCCCAAGAGACCCAGTACTTC	CASSTRPAQETQYF
.	TRBV5-4	.	TRBJ1-2	TGTGCCAGCAGCCCAAACCCCAGAAGGGGAAGGTTCTATGGCTACACCTTC	CASSPNPRRGRFYGYTF
.	TRBV6-6	.	TRBJ1-4	TGTGCCAGCAGTTCAGGGGTTAAAGAAAAACTGTTTTTT	CASSSGVKEKLFF
.	TRBV18	.	TRBJ2-3	TGTGCCAGCTCACCACCGGCCTTATCGGATACGCAGTATTTT	CASSPPALSDTQYF
.	TRBV28	.	TRBJ1-5	TGTGCCAGCAGTTTGTGGGCTCAGCCCCAGCATTTT	CASSLWAQPQHF
once	TRBV6-5	.	TRBJ1-5	TGTGCCAGCAGTTACAGGGAGACCAATCAGCCCCAGCATTTT	CASSYRETNQPQHF
few	TRBV4-1	.	TRBJ1-4	TGCGCCAGCAGCCAAGGGATACAGGGAGGGGAAAAACTGTTTTTT	CASSQGIQGGEKLFF
.	TRBV10-3	.	TRBJ2-3	TGTGCCATCAGTGCCACAGATACGCAGTATTTT	CAISATDTQYF
.	TRBV4-3	.	TRBJ2-7	TGCGCCAGCAGCCCGTTCTTCTCTCCGGGACAAGGACCAAACGAGCAGTACTTC	CASSPFFSPGQGPNEQYF
.	TRBV6-5	.	TRBJ1-1	TGTGCCAGCAGTTACGGTGAGCAGGGTTTTACTGAAGCTTTCTTT	CASSYGEQGFTEAFF